This T cell receptor (beta chain) is from a study of tumor and adjacent non-tumor tissue in lung cancer. V lost 0 bases and J 4 bases, leaving 6 bases between the germline ends. CDR1 and CDR2 from the germline V gene are DFQATT and SNEGSKA (reference sequence). The CDR3 sequence is 13 residues long. TCRbeta libraries were built with three rounds of nested PCR, modified from ARM-PCR. One entry per CDR3 protein results from TCRdb running MiXCR on the multiplex PCR reads. This table holds tens of thousands of distinct CDR3 sequences, roughly 80% found once. This sample's RNA came from whole unsorted tissue. Points on this clonotype: A read error may explain this, as a much larger clone is one base away. Without the conserved terminal phenylalanine or tryptophan, this CDR3 likely stems from a read error.

The TCR originated in a woman in her forties or fifties with non-small cell lung cancer. Sequenced: lung tumor tissue. V gene TRBV20-1 combines with J gene TRBJ1-4; D gene uncertain. As DNA, the CDR3 is TGCAGTGCTAGAGAGGGCCTTAATGAAAAACTGTTTTTA. Protein sequence: CSAREGLNEKLFL.